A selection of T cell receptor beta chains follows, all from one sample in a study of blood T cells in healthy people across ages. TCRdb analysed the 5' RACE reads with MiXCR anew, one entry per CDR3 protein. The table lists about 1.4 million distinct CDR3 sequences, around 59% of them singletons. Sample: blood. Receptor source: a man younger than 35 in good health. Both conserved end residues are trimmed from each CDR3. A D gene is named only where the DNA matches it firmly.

ASSFQGTGLDEQY TRBD1 TRBJ2-7 TRBV28
ASSYSSGENTGELF - TRBJ2-2 TRBV6-5
ASSQRTDWYQETQY - TRBJ2-5 TRBV7-2
ASSFSRGWITEAF - TRBJ1-1 TRBV28
ASSPPVGLLDTT - TRBJ1-2 TRBV7-9
ASSSHRGTDTQY - TRBJ2-3 TRBV27
ASRLAGNGYTQY TRBD2 TRBJ2-3 TRBV12-3/TRBV12-4
ASSAFEGTQY - TRBJ2-3 TRBV10-1
ASSLEVARETQY - TRBJ2-5 TRBV11-2
ASSLSAGTGGNEQF TRBD1 TRBJ2-1 TRBV27
ASREEGGRYEQY TRBD2 TRBJ2-7 TRBV5-1
VSSPSQFEQY - TRBJ2-7 TRBV12-3/TRBV12-4
ASSYPEQF - TRBJ2-1 TRBV6-6
ASSDSYRFYGYT - TRBJ1-2 TRBV25-1
SARDGAVAKNIQY - TRBJ2-4 TRBV20-1
ASSQAGTDKNIQY - TRBJ2-4 TRBV3-1
ASSQEQRRGNEQF - TRBJ2-1 TRBV3-1
ASSQDLSTSSYNEQF - TRBJ2-1 TRBV4-1
SERTALNTEAF - TRBJ1-1 TRBV29-1
ASSFSGGGGEQF TRBD2 TRBJ2-1 TRBV12-3/TRBV12-4
SAKPRVIMNTEAF - TRBJ1-1 TRBV20-1
ASSQAGGRGYT TRBD1 TRBJ1-2 TRBV4-3
ASSYRDRGLRYPRINTEAF TRBD1 TRBJ1-1 TRBV6-2/TRBV6-3
ASSVSIRGTYNEQF - TRBJ2-1 TRBV2
ASSVVGLTSTDTQY - TRBJ2-3 TRBV9
ASSQPDRDPAF TRBD1 TRBJ1-1 TRBV4-1
ATSTDRAPLYEQY TRBD1 - TRBV15
ASSLSTGAKNTEAF TRBD1 TRBJ1-1 TRBV27
ASRAPKNLQKDEQF - TRBJ2-1 TRBV6-6
ASSSDRGSEQY TRBD1 TRBJ2-7 TRBV12-3/TRBV12-4
ASSFPPLEHAYEQY - TRBJ2-7 TRBV7-9
ASSFAGNNEKLF - TRBJ1-4 TRBV5-1
ASSQDFRTFLVLT - TRBJ2-6 TRBV4-2
SSGRERGQPQH - TRBJ1-5 TRBV20-1
ASSQEEIGQSLREQY - TRBJ2-5 TRBV4-1
ASSGTGWDTGELF - TRBJ2-2 TRBV7-6
ASSSNRTGGYEQY TRBD1 - TRBV7-2
ASSNGHQGRTEAF - TRBJ1-1 TRBV5-1
SASRQANQPQH - TRBJ1-5 TRBV20-1
ASGTGRGQPQH TRBD1 TRBJ1-5 TRBV6-1
ASSQVGGSKNIQY - TRBJ2-4 TRBV4-1
ASRQGFDNQPQH - TRBJ1-5 TRBV2
ASSVYADTQY - TRBJ2-3 TRBV7-9
ASSLVEGNTEAF - TRBJ1-1 TRBV5-4
ASSLLMGQSSYGYT - TRBJ1-2 TRBV7-9
AIESEFSNQPQH - TRBJ1-5 TRBV10-3
ASSLFSLDNSPLH - TRBJ1-6 TRBV11-2
ASSYPSDEQY - TRBJ2-7 TRBV6-5
ASSLRRATYEQY - TRBJ2-7 TRBV5-1
ATSDPRQHGTDTQY - TRBJ2-3 TRBV24-1
ASSPGGLSSYNSPLH - TRBJ1-6 TRBV7-2
ASSYTTGGREAF - TRBJ1-1 TRBV6-5
ASSIEGGNEQF TRBD2 TRBJ2-1 TRBV19
ASSQVGTGYYEQY TRBD1 TRBJ2-7 TRBV4-1